This T cell receptor (beta chain) was sequenced for a study of cytomegalovirus exposure and HLA in healthy donors. Study at large: Earlier sequencing of 150 million to 200 million T cells yielded under 120 million unique TCR beta sequences. Roughly four fifths of several hundred genotyped donors fell in the Caucasian-associated ancestry cluster.

Concerning this clone itself: As yet, its antigen is unknown.

Whole-study findings and limits: Prediction of most subjects' HLA-A and HLA-B alleles by TCR beta sequences was reportedly accurate. Later analysis revealed greater clonal expansion in HLA-associated TCR beta chains than in equally common others.

PCR involved 60 Vbeta and 13 Jbeta primers. Sequencing was performed with immunoSEQ multiplex PCR; in TCRdb, only in-frame clones are kept and a portion is missing. The sample consists of roughly 190,000 clones, around 67% of them appearing once. The trim removed 6 bases at V and 3 bases at J, leaving 7 bases unmatched. This CDR3 spans 15 amino acids. Germline V CDR1 and CDR2: MNHEY, SVGAGI. The material sequenced was PBMCs. V and J are TRBV6-5 and TRBJ2-2, with 7 nucleotides matching TRBD2. The source is a woman aged 25 to 45 in good health and CMV-seropositive. CDR3 nucleotides: TGTGCCAGCAGGTCGCAAGCGGGGCACACCGGGGAGCTGTTTTTT. Protein: CASRSQAGHTGELFF.